The T cell receptor (beta chain) under discussion was sequenced for a study of radiation and T cells in renal cell carcinoma (dated by TCRdb to about 2020). Turning to the overall study: A total of some 55 samples underwent TCR beta sequencing, made up of approximately 26 tumors and some 27 peripheral blood samples. The last blood draw occurred 4 weeks after radiation, at the same time as nephrectomy. Across all 55 or so samples, 4,016,671 unique CDR3 nucleotide sequences, encoding 2,658,974 unique CDR3 amino acid sequences, were identified.

V loses 1 base, J loses 7 bases, and the germline ends lie 7 bases apart. Per the germline V gene, LGHNA is the CDR1 and YNFKEQ is the CDR2. CDR3 length: 12 amino acids, cysteine to phenylalanine. Kept here is only the CDR3 DNA, which spans 36 bases and is read in frame from base 1. Per the publication, the time point label means: blood 4 weeks post-SBRT, at nephrectomy. Per the publication, the treatment or condition label means: 15 Gy SBRT to primary tumor, nephrectomy 4 weeks later. The samples were drawn from a clinical trial, where primary renal cell carcinomas were treated with 15 Gy of stereotactic body radiation therapy and then removed by nephrectomy 4 weeks afterward. To follow tumor-enriched clonotypes, serial peripheral blood was collected from radiation-treated patients at baseline and at 2 weeks and 4 weeks after SBRT. All patients had renal cell carcinoma with clear cell pathology. The QIAamp DNA Blood Mini Kit (Qiagen) was used to prepare genomic DNA for TCR sequencing. The analyses included only samples that passed all quality control checks.

Results the study describes overall, beyond this receptor: Because the trial had a single-armed design, the trial could not examine how radiation dose or scheduling affected the TCR repertoire. Changes in the blood repertoire were not tracked past 4 weeks after treatment. Top tumor clonotypes rose in blood from baseline to 2 weeks post-radiation, then contracted by 4 weeks, suggesting transient expansion of tumor-resident clones. Because pretreatment tumor biopsies were not available, the baseline intratumoral presence of clonotypes could not be determined.

As regards this clone: This clone's antigen is unknown. Base qualities were left out, and no much larger clone turns up one base away.

The immunoSEQ kit was used, according to the manufacturer's recommendations, to generate TCR beta libraries from genomic DNA. For library preparation, a first multiplex PCR was performed with proprietary primers, followed by a second PCR in which unique barcodes were added, and bead cleanups were performed after each round. A kit-provided positive control reaction and a negative control reaction were included in every sample batch. The final libraries underwent checking on an Agilent 4200 TapeStation D1000 ScreenTape, volumetric pooling, and quantification by qPCR. Sequencing was performed on an Illumina NextSeq500 using a MidOutput 150-cycle cartridge, with 156 Read1 cycles, 15 Index1 cycles, and the kit custom primers. The pooled library was loaded at approximately 0.99 pM, and approximately 19% PhiX control was spiked in. The authors' pipeline ran thus. The vendor-processed data were analyzed in R, and a clonotype was defined as all T cells that share the same CDR3 nucleotide sequence. For clone abundance analyses, frequencies were normalized to the 10,000 most abundant clones in each sample. Before analysis, public T cell clones were removed, and these numbered fewer than six per sample on average. Tumor-enriched and baseline blood-enriched clonotypes were defined by at least a 32-fold difference in abundance between compartments. A beta-binomial differential abundance model was applied to find clonotypes that expanded or contracted between blood time points. The Baroni-Urbani and Buser coefficient was used to measure tumor-blood repertoire similarity, and groups were compared with two-tailed Wilcoxon tests in R. TCRdb's version of the immuneACCESS table is confined to in-frame rearrangements and falls short of the full clone set. An unresolved V gene accounts for under half of the shortfall where checked; the remainder is of unknown origin. For V, J and clone size, that table is used; D and trimming come from the DNA. This sample holds about 83,000 clones; over 80% were observed only once. The ten largest make up more than 2% of the sample.

The chain links TRBV4-2 with TRBJ1-2; TRBD1 might be the D gene, on 5 matching bases. Sequencing was performed on blood, taken from a patient whose treatment included radiotherapy and nephrectomy. The sequence came from a woman aged 55-70 years with renal cell carcinoma. The nucleotide sequence reads as follows: TGTGCCAGCAGCCAAGGGGGGGGTGGCTACACCTTC. This translates into CASSQGGGGYTF.